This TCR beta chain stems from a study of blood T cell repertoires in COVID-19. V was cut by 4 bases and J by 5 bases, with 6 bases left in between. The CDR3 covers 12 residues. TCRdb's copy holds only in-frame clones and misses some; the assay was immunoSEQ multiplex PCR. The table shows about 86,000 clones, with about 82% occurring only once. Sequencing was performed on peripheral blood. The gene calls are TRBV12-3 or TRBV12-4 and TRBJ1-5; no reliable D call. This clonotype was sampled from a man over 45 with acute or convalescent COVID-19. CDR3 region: CASSSDYQPQHF. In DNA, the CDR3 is TGTGCCAGCAGTTCAGATTATCAGCCCCAGCATTTT.